These 17 T cell receptor beta chains were sequenced from one sample in a study of OX40 agonist ivuxolimab in advanced cancers. The repertoire was sequenced with immunoSEQ multiplex PCR; TCRdb's copy has only in-frame clones and lacks some. The table has more than 80,000 clones, around 94% seen once. The sample in question was CD4+ or CD8+ T cells sorted from blood, obtained in a trial of the OX40 agonist ivuxolimab. The receptors come from an adult with an advanced solid tumor such as melanoma, head and neck, liver or kidney cancer.

This chain uses TRBV6-6 with TRBJ2-7, with D uncertain. The germline CDR1 and CDR2 sequences are MNHNY and SVGAGI (reference sequence). The CDR3 sequence is 12 residues long. The V gene lost 2 bases and the J gene lost 3 bases, with 5 bases spanning the gap. The CDR3 DNA sequence: TGTGCCAGCAGTTACAATGACTACGAGCAGTACTTC. Translated: CASSYNDYEQYF.

The chain uses TRBV11-2 and TRBJ1-1; D is uncertain. Germline assignment: CDR1 SGHAT and CDR2 FQNNGV. Trimming shortened V by 5 bases and J by 0 bases, and 7 bases separated the two germline ends. CDR3 length: 13 residues. This CDR3 is CASSLTLNTEAFF. In nucleotides, the CDR3 is TGTGCCAGCAGCCTGACACTGAACACTGAAGCTTTCTTT. The full variable domain, completed using reference TRBV11-2 and TRBJ1-1, is EAGVAQSPRYKIIEKRQSVAFWCNPISGHATLYWYQQILGQGPKLLIQFQNNGVVDDSQLPKDRFSAERLKGVDSTLKIQPAKLEDSAVYLCASSLTLNTEAFFGQGTRLTVV.

The rearrangement links TRBV11-2 to TRBJ2-7, with D perhaps TRBD1 (5 bases). The CDR3 is made up of 12 amino acids. Deletions cut 6 bases from V and 3 bases from J, with 9 bases between. The germline V gene has CDR1 SGHAT and CDR2 FQNNGV. CDR3 loop: CASRPDSYEQYF. The CDR3 nucleotides are TGTGCCAGCAGACCCGACAGCTACGAGCAGTACTTC.

The genes are TRBV5-6 and TRBJ1-2, with D perhaps TRBD1 (6 bases). Trimming shortened V by 0 bases and J by 5 bases, and 11 bases separated the two germline ends. The CDR3 consists of 14 residues. Germline V gene data show CDR1 as SGHDT and CDR2 as YYEEEE. The CDR3 sequence: CASSLDEGGYGYTF. For the CDR3, the DNA is TGTGCCAGCAGCTTGGACGAAGGGGGGTATGGCTACACCTTC.

The chain has TRBV9 and TRBJ1-2; D is uncertain. Trimming shortened V by 3 bases and J by 7 bases, and 7 bases separated the two germline ends. The CDR3 covers 11 residues. CDR1 is SGDLS and CDR2 is YYNGEE in the germline V gene. The CDR3 loop is CASSAGLGYTF. DNA for the CDR3: TGTGCCAGCAGCGCCGGACTTGGCTACACCTTC.

The gene calls are TRBV7-6 and TRBJ2-7; perhaps D is TRBD1 or TRBD2 (5 bases each). There are 14 residues in the CDR3. V was clipped by 1 base and J by 2 bases, with 9 bases between them. Germline CDR1 reads SGHVS; CDR2 reads FNYEAQ. CDR3: CASSLEGTTYEQYF. The CDR3 nucleotides are TGTGCCAGCAGCTTAGAAGGGACCACCTACGAGCAGTACTTC.

The CDR3 region is CSVPGTKPPNEQFF. The DNA for the CDR3 is TGCAGCGTCCCCGGGACTAAACCCCCCAATGAGCAGTTCTTC. The chain has TRBV29-1 and TRBJ2-1; 7 bases agree with TRBD2. The CDR3 is made up of 14 amino acids. Trimming removed 6 bases from V and 6 bases from J; junction bases left unmatched: 11. Per the germline V gene, CDR1 is SQVTM and CDR2 is ANQGSEA.

The chain has TRBV29-1 and TRBJ2-1; 9 bases map to TRBD1. The CDR3 consists of 14 residues. Trimming at V came to 6 bases and at J to 6 bases, leaving 9 bases not matched to a gene. Germline loops: CDR1 SQVTM, CDR2 ANQGSEA. DNA of the CDR3: TGCAGCGTCTCCTATGCGGACAGGGGCAATGAGCAGTTCTTC. Its protein is CSVSYADRGNEQFF.

The chain carries TRBV4-3 and TRBJ2-7, with a weak D call TRBD2 (6 bases). V lost 0 bases to trimming and J lost 7 bases, with 13 bases between them. Germline CDR1 reads LGHNA; CDR2 reads YSLEER. This CDR3 has 14 amino acids. The DNA of the CDR3 is TGCGCCAGCAGCCAAGAGGGCAGGGCGGGGGAGCAGTACTTC. This sequence encodes CASSQEGRAGEQYF.

The rearrangement links TRBV11-2 to TRBJ2-7; 9 bases match TRBD2. Per the germline V gene, CDR1 is SGHAT and CDR2 is FQNNGV. CDR3 length: 14 amino acids. V was clipped by 3 bases and J by 3 bases; unmatched bases: 3. The CDR3 protein is CASSFWREGYEQYF. For the CDR3, the DNA is TGTGCCAGCAGCTTCTGGCGGGAGGGCTACGAGCAGTACTTC.

The chain uses TRBV5-3 and TRBJ2-1; D gene ambiguous. TRBV5-3 is treated as an ORF (open reading frame) with a function not yet certain. The CDR3 runs 15 residues. Trimming took 4 bases from V and 9 from J, leaving 20 bases between them. The CDR3 region is CARSTASWSWGEQFF. CDR3 nucleotide sequence: TGTGCCAGAAGCACGGCCAGCTGGTCCTGGGGTGAGCAGTTCTTC.

The chain uses TRBV13 and TRBJ2-7; D gene unclear. Germline lookup yields CDR1 PRHDT and CDR2 FYEKMQ (reference sequence). The CDR3 loop spans 12 amino acids. Trimming removed 1 base at V and 5 bases at J, with 6 bases between. CDR3 region: CASSLVEHEQYF. In DNA form, the CDR3 reads TGTGCCAGCAGCTTAGTAGAGCACGAGCAGTACTTC. Based on the CDR3 plus reference TRBV13 and TRBJ2-7, the full variable domain is AAGVIQSPRHLIKEKRETATLKCYPIPRHDTVYWYQQGPGQDPQFLISFYEKMQSDKGSIPDRFSAQQFSDYHSELNMSSLELGDSALYFCASSLVEHEQYFGPGTRLTVT.

The chain employs TRBV4-2 and TRBJ1-1; D unresolved. In germline, CDR1 is LGHNA, CDR2 YNFKEQ. Trimming stripped 3 bases from V and 4 bases from J, with 12 bases between. This CDR3 spans 14 amino acids. This CDR3 reads CASSHAPGPTEAFF. CDR3 nucleotides: TGTGCCAGCAGCCATGCCCCTGGTCCCACTGAAGCTTTCTTT.

V is TRBV27 and J is TRBJ1-1; D remains ambiguous. CDR1 and CDR2 from the germline V gene are MNHEY and SMNVEV (reference sequence). This CDR3 is 15 amino acids long. V lost 0 bases to trimming and J lost 0 bases, with 8 bases between them. CDR3 sequence (DNA): TGTGCCAGCAGTTTATCTGGTTTTATGAACACTGAAGCTTTCTTT. It encodes CASSLSGFMNTEAFF.

V and J are TRBV10-2 and TRBJ1-5, with a possible D match to TRBD1 (5 bases). Germline-derived CDR1 and CDR2 are WSHSY and SAAADI. The CDR3 consists of 11 residues. Between the trimmed V and J ends, which lost 10 bases and 13 bases, there was a span of 17 bases. CDR3 sequence: CAIGDGWAQHF. The DNA for the CDR3 is TGCGCCATCGGGGACGGCTGGGCTCAGCATTTT.

This chain joins TRBV6-6 and TRBJ1-4; tentative D call: TRBD1 (5 bases). V was trimmed by 7 bases and J by 5 bases, leaving 8 bases between them. The CDR3 sequence is 12 residues long. Germline V gene data show CDR1 as MNHNY and CDR2 as SVGAGI (reference sequence). The DNA for the CDR3 is TGTGCCAGCACAGGACAAAATGAAAAACTGTTTTTT. Protein: CASTGQNEKLFF.

The J gene is TRBJ2-7, the V gene TRBV4-3; weak D call: TRBD1 (6 bases). Trimming took off 0 bases at V and 0 bases at J, with 12 bases between the two ends. In germline, CDR1 is LGHNA, CDR2 YSLEER. The CDR3 runs to 16 residues. This chain's CDR3 is CASSQDPTGRSYEQYF. CDR3 nucleotide sequence: TGCGCCAGCAGCCAAGATCCTACAGGGCGCTCCTACGAGCAGTACTTC.